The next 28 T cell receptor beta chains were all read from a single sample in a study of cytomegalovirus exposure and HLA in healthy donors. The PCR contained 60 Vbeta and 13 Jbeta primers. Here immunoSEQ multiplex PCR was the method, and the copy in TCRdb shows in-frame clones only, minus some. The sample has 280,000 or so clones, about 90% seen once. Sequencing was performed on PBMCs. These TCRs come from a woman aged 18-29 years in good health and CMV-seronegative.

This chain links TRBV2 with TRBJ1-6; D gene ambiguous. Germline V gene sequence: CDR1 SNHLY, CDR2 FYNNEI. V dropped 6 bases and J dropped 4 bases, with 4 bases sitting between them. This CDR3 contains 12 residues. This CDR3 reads CASRSYNSPLHF. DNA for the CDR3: TGTGCCAGCAGGAGTTATAATTCACCCCTCCACTTT.

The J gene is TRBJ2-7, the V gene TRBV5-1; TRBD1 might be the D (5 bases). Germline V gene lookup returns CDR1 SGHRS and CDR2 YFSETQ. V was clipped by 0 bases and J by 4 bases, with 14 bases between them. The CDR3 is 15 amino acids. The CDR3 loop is CASSLVPWGTYEQYF. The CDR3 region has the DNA TGCGCCAGCAGCTTGGTTCCGTGGGGCACTTACGAGCAGTACTTC.

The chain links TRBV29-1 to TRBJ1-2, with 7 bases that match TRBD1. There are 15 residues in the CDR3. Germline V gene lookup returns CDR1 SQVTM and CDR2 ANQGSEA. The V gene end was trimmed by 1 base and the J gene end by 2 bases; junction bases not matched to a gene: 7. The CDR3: CSVEASRGPNYGYTF. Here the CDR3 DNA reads TGCAGCGTTGAAGCATCTAGGGGGCCGAACTATGGCTACACCTTC.

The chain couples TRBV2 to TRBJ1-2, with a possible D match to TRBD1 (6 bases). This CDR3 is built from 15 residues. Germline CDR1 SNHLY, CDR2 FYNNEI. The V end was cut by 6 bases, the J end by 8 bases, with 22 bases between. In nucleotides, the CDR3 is TGTGCCAGCAGGACCCGTACAGGGACCCTTACGGGCTACACCTTC. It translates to CASRTRTGTLTGYTF.

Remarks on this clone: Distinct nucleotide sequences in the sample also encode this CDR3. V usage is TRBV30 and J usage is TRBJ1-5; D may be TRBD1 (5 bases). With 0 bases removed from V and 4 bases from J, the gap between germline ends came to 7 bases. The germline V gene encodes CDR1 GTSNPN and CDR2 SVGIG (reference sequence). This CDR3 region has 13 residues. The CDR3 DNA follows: TGTGCCTGGAGTGTCCAGGGAAATCAGCCCCAGCATTTT. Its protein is CAWSVQGNQPQHF.

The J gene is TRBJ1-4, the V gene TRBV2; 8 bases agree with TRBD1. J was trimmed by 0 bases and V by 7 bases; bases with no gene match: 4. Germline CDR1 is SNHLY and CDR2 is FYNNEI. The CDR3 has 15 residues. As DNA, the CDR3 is TGTGCCAGCACGGGACAGGTGACAACTAATGAAAAACTGTTTTTT. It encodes CASTGQVTTNEKLFF.

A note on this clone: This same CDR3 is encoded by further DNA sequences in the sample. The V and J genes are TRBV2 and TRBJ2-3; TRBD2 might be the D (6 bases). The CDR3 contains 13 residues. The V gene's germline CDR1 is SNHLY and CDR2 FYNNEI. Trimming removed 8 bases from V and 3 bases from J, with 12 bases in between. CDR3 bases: TGTGCCAGCCGGAGCGGGTGGACAGATACGCAGTATTTT. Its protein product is CASRSGWTDTQYF.

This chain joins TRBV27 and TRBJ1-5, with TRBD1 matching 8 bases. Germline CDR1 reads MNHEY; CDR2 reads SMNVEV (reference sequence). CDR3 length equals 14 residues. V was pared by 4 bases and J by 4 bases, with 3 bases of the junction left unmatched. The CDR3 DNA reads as TGTGCCAGCAGTTCGGACAGGGCGAATCAGCCCCAGCATTTT. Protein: CASSSDRANQPQHF.

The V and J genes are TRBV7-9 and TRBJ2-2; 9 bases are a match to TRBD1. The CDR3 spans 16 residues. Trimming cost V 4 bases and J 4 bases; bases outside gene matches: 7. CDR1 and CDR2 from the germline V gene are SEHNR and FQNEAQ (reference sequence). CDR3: CASSSNRGQSTGELFF. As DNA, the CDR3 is TGTGCCAGCAGCTCGAACAGGGGGCAGAGCACCGGGGAGCTGTTTTTT.

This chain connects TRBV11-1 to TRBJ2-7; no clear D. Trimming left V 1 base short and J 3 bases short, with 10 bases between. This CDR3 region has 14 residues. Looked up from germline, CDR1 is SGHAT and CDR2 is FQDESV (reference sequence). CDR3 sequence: CASSLGFNGYEQYF. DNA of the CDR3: TGTGCCAGCAGCTTAGGTTTTAACGGCTACGAGCAGTACTTC.

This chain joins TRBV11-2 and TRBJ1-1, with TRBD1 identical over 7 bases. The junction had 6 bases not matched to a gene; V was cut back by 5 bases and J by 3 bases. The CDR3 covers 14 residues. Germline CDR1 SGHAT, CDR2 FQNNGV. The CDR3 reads CASSTRQGHTEAFF. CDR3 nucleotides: TGTGCCAGCAGCACTCGACAGGGCCACACTGAAGCTTTCTTT.

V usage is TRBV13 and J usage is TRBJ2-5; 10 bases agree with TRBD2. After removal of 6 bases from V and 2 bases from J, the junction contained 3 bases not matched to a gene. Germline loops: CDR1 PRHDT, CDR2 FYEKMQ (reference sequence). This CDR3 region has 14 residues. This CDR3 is CASRSSGGQETQYF. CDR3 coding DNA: TGTGCCAGCAGGTCTAGCGGGGGTCAAGAGACCCAGTACTTC.

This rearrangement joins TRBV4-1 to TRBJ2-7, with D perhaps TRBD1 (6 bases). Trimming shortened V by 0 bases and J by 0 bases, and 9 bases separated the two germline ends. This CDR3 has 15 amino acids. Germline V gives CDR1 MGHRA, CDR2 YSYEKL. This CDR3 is CASSQDRGRSYEQYF. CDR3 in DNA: TGCGCCAGCAGCCAAGACAGGGGACGCTCCTACGAGCAGTACTTC.

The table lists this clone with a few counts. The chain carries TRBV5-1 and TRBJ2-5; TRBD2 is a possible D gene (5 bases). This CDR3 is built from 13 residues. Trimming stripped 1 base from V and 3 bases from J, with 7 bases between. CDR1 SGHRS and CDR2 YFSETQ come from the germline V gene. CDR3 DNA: TGCGCCAGCAGCTTGTGGGGAGAAGAGACCCAGTACTTC. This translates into CASSLWGEETQYF.

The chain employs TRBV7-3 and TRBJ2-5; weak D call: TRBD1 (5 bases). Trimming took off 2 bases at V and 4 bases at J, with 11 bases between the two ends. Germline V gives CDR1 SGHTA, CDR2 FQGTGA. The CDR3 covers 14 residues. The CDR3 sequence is CASSLQGSRETQYF. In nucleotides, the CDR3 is TGTGCCAGCAGCTTACAGGGAAGTAGAGAGACCCAGTACTTC.

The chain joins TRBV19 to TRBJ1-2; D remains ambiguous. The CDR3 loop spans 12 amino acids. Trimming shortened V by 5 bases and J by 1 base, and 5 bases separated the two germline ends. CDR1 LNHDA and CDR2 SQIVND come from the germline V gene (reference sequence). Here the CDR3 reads CASSLFNYGYTF. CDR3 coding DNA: TGTGCCAGTAGTTTATTTAACTATGGCTACACCTTC.

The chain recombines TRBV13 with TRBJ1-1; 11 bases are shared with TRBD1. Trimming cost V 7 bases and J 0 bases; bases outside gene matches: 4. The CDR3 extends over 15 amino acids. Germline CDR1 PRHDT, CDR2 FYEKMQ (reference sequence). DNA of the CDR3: TGTGCCAGCACAGGACAGGGGGCTTTGAACACTGAAGCTTTCTTT. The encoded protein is CASTGQGALNTEAFF.

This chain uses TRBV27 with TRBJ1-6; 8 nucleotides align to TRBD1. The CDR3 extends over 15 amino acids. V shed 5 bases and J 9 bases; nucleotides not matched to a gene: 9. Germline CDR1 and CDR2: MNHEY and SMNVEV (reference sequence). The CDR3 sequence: CASSLRTGRTSPLHF. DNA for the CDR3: TGTGCCAGCAGTCTTAGGACAGGGAGAACTTCACCCCTCCACTTT.

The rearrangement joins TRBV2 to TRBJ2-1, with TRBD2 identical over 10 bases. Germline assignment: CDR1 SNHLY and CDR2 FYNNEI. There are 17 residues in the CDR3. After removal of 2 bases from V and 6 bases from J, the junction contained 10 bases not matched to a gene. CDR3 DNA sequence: TGTGCCAGCAGTGAAACAGGGCAGCGGGGGGGCACCAATGAGCAGTTCTTC. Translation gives CASSETGQRGGTNEQFF. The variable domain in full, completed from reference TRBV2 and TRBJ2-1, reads EPEVTQTPSHQVTQMGQEVILRCVPISNHLYFYWYRQILGQKVEFLVSFYNNEISEKSEIFDDQFSVERPDGSNFTLKIRSTKLEDSAMYFCASSETGQRGGTNEQFFGPGTRLTVL.

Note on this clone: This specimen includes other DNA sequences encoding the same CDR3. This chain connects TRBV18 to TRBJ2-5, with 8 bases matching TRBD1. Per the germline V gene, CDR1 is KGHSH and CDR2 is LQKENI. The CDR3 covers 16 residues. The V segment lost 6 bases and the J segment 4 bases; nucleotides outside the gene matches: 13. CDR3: CASSPIRTGMGETQYF. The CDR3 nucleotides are TGTGCCAGCTCTCCGATCCGGACAGGGATGGGAGAGACCCAGTACTTC.

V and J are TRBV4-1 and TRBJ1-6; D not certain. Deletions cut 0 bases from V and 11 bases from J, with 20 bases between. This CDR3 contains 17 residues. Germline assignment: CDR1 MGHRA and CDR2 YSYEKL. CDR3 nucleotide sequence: TGCGCCAGCAGCCAAGATCAAGATAAGAGAGGGTGGGCACCCCTCCACTTT. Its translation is CASSQDQDKRGWAPLHF.

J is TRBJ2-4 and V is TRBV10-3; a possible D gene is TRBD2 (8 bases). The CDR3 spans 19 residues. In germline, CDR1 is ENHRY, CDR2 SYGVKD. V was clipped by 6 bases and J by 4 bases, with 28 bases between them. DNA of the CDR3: TGTGCCATCAGCCCAGGGGGACTAGTCAGCCCACGAGAAAAAAACATTCAGTACTTC. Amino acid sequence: CAISPGGLVSPREKNIQYF.

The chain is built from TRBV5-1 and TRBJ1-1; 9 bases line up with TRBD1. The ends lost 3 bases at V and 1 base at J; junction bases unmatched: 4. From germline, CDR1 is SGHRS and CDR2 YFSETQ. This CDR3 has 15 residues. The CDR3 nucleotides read TGCGCCAGCAGCTCGGGGACAGGGCGGAACACTGAAGCTTTCTTT. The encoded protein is CASSSGTGRNTEAFF.

CDR3 in amino acids: CASRFKPSVRGHRNQPQHF. The CDR3 nucleotides are TGTGCAAGTCGCTTTAAACCGTCGGTCAGGGGGCATCGCAATCAGCCCCAGCATTTT. The V call is TRBV12-2, the J call TRBJ1-5; the D call TRBD1 from the table was never checked on the DNA. TRBV12-2 corresponds to a pseudogene. The CDR3 extends over 19 amino acids.

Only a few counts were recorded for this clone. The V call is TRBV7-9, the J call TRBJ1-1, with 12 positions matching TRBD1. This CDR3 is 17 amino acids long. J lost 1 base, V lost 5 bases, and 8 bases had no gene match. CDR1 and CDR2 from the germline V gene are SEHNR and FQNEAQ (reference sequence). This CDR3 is CASSRLRDRGRNTEAFF. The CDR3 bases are TGTGCCAGCAGCCGTCTCCGGGACAGGGGGCGGAACACTGAAGCTTTCTTT.

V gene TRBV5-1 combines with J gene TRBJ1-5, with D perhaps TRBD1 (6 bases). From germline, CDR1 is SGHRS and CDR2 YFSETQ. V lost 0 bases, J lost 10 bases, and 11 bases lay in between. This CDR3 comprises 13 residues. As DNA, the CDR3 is TGCGCCAGCAGCTTGGAGGTAGGGGGACCCCAGCATTTT. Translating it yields CASSLEVGGPQHF.

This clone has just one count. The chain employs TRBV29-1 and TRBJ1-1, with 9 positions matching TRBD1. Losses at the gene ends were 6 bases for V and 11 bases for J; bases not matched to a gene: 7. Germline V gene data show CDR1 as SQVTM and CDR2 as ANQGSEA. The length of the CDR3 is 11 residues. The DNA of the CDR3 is TGCAGCGTCCTGGACAGGGGTGTGGCTTTCTTT. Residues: CSVLDRGVAFF.

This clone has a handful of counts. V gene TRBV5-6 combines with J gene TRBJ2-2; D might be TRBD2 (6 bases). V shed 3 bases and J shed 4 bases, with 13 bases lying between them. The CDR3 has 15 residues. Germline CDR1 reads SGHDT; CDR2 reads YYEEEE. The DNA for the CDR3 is TGTGCCAGCAGCTGGGACTCTCGGAGCACCGGGGAGCTGTTTTTT. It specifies CASSWDSRSTGELFF.